This T cell receptor beta chain was sequenced during a study of Ad26.COV2.S vaccination and SARS-CoV-2 variants. In the study overall: The donor belonged to the COV1001 Ad26.COV2.S trial arm. In the study, Ad26.COV2.S was injected intramuscularly once, or twice 56 days apart.

Assay used: immunoSEQ multiplex PCR; TCRdb lists only in-frame clones, some missing. The table has some 340,000 clones, 86% seen once; the top ten hold approximately 2%. Indicated treatment: approximately 18 received Ad26.COV2.S at low or high dose, single or two shots; 5 received placebo; per-sample allocation not given. Sampling was performed 63 days after the first vaccine or placebo injection. It was Wuhan-strain SARS-CoV-2 spike that the Ad26 vaccine vector expressed. The CDR3 runs 15 residues. Germline loops: CDR1 SGDLS, CDR2 YYNGEE. V was pared by 4 bases and J by 5 bases, with 18 bases between.

The sequence derives from a person between 18 and 59 years old who received the Ad26.COV2.S COVID-19 vaccine or a placebo. The chain recombines TRBV9 with TRBJ1-2; D may be TRBD1 (6 bases). The sequencing here drew on peripheral blood, taken in a trial of Ad26.COV2.S vaccine versus placebo. The CDR3 region is CASSPGGGGRYGYTF. CDR3 in DNA: TGTGCCAGCAGCCCGGGGGGGGGCGGCAGGTATGGCTACACCTTC.